The T cell receptor beta chain under discussion was sequenced for a study of T cells after yellow fever vaccination. Generation of TCR cDNA used 5'RACE template switching (which added a universal primer site and UMIs). TCRdb independently ran MiXCR on the 5' RACE reads; one entry per CDR3 protein. The data hold tens of thousands of distinct CDR3 sequences, with around 6.7% observed a single time. This clonotype appeared a few times. General study results and limits: CD4 and CD8 compartments shared a small share of clonotypes, likely from convergent recombination. Most primary-vaccination clones recurred post-booster (nearly 98% CD4, around 86% CD8). Abundant clonotypes from the bulk population could contaminate FACS-sorted repertoires.

Sequenced here: CD8+ T cells not binding an NS4B(214-222) dextramer, sorted from PBMCs, sampled about 41 days after the first yellow fever vaccination. This receptor was obtained from a young man who received the YFV17D yellow fever vaccine.

The CDR3: CSVESTGGANTF. CDR3 nucleotide sequence: TGCAGCGTTGAAAGTACCGGGGGCGCAAACACCTTC. The chain combines TRBV29-1 with TRBJ1-2; weak D call: TRBD1 (6 bases). V lost 2 bases and J 12 bases, leaving 16 bases between the germline ends. The CDR3 loop spans 12 amino acids. In germline, CDR1 is SQVTM, CDR2 ANQGSEA. The full variable domain, rest sourced from reference TRBV29-1 and TRBJ1-2, is SAVISQKPSRDICQRGTSLTIQCQVDSQVTMMFWYRQQPGQSLTLIATANQGSEATYESGFVIDKFPISRPNLTFSTLTVSNMSPEDSSIYLCSVESTGGANTFGSGTRLTVV.